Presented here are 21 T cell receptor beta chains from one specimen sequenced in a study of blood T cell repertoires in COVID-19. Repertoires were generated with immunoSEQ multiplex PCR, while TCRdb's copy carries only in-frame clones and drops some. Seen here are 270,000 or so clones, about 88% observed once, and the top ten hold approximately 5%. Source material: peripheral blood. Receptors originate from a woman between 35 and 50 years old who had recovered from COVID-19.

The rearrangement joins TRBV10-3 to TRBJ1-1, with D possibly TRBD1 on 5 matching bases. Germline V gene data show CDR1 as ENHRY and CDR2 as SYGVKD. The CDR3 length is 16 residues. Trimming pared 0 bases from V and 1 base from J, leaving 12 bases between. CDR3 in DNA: TGTGCCATCAGTGAGTCGGGACGGGAGCCGAACACTGAAGCTTTCTTT. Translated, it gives CAISESGREPNTEAFF.

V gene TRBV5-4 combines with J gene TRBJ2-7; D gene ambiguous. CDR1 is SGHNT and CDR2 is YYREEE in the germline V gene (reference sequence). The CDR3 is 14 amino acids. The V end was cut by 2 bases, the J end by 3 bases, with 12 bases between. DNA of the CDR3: TGTGCCAGCAGCTTTGTCGGTTCCGACTACGAGCAGTACTTC. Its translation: CASSFVGSDYEQYF. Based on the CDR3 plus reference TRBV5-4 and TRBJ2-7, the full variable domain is ETGVTQSPTHLIKTRGQQVTLRCSSQSGHNTVSWYQQALGQGPQFIFQYYREEENGRGNFPPRFSGLQFPNYSSELNVNALELDDSALYLCASSFVGSDYEQYFGPGTRLTVT.

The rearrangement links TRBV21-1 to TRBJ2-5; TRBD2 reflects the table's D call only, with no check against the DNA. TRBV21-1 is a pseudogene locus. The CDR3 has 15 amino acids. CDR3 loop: CASSKVGTLGETQYF. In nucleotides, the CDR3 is TGTGCCAGCAGCAAAGTGGGGACTCTAGGAGAGACCCAGTACTTC.

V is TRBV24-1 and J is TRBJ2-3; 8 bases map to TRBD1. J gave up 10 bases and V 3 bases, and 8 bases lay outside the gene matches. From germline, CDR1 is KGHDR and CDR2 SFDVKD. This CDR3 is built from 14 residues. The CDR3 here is CATSDPLGQGAQYF. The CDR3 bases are TGTGCCACCAGTGATCCCCTTGGACAGGGAGCGCAGTATTTT.

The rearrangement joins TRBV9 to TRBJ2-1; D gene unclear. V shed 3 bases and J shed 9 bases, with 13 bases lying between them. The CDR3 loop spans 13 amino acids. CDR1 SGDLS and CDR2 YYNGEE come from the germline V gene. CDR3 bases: TGTGCCAGCAGCGCGAGACAAGGTAGTGAGCAGTTCTTC. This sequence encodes CASSARQGSEQFF. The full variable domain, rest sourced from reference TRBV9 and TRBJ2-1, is DSGVTQTPKHLITATGQRVTLRCSPRSGDLSVYWYQQSLDQGLQFLIQYYNGEERAKGNILERFSAQQFPDLHSELNLSSLELGDSALYFCASSARQGSEQFFGPGTRLTVL.

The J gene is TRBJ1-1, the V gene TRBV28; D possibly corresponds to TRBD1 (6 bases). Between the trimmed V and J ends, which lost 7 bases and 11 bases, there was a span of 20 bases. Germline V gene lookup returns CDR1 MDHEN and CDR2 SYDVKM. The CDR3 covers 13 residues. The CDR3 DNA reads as TGTGCCAGCAACTCCAGGACAGACTACAACGCTTTCTTT. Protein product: CASNSRTDYNAFF.

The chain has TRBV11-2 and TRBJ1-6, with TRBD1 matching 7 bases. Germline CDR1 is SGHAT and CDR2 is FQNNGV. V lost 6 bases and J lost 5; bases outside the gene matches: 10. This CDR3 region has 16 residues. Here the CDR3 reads CASRYGTAKNNSPLHF. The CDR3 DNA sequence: TGTGCCAGCAGATATGGGACAGCGAAAAATAATTCACCCCTCCACTTT.

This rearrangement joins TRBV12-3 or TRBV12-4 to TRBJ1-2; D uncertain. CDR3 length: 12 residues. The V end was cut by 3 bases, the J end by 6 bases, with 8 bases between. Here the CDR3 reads CASSFSGDGYTF. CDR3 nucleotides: TGTGCCAGCAGTTTCTCGGGAGATGGCTACACCTTC.

CDR3 sequence (DNA): TGTGCCAGCAGCTCCGACAGACGCTATGGCTACACCTTC. Protein: CASSSDRRYGYTF. The V call is TRBV3-1 (or the pseudogene TRBV3-2), the J call TRBJ1-2, with D possibly matching TRBD1 (5 bases). Germline V CDR1 and CDR2: LGHDT, YNNKEL (reference sequence). Trimming took 5 bases from V and 4 from J, leaving 11 bases between them. This CDR3 is built from 13 residues.

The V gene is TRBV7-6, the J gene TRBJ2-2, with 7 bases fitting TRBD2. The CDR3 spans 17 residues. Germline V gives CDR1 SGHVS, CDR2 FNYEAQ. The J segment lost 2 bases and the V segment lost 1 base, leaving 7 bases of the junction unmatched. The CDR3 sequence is CASSLGPGLTNTGELFF. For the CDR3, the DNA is TGTGCCAGCAGCTTAGGGCCGGGACTAACTAACACCGGGGAGCTGTTTTTT.

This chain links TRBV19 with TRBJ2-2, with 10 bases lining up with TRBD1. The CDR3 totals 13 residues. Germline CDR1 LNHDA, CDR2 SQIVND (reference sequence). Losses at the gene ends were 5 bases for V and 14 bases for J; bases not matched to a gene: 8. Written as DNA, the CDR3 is TGTGCCAGTAGTGGTGGGACAGGGGATATACTGTTTTTT. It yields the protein CASSGGTGDILFF.

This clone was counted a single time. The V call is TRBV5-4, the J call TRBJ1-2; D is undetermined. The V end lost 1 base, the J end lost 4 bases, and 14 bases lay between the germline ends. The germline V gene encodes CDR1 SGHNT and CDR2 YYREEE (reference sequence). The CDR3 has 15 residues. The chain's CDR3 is CASSLQGIRGYGYTF. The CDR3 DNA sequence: TGTGCCAGCAGCTTGCAAGGAATTAGAGGCTATGGCTACACCTTC.

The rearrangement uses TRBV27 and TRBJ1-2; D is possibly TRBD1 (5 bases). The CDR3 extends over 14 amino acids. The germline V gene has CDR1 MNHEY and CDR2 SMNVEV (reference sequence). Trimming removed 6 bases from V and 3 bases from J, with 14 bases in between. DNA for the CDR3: TGTGCCAGCAGACTGGGAGGGGAGGACTATGGCTACACCTTC. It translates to CASRLGGEDYGYTF.

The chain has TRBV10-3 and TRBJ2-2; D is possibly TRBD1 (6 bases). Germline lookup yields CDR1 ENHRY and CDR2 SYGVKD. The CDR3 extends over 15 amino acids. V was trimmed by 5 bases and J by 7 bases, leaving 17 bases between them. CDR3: CAISQGLIGNGELFF. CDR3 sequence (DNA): TGTGCCATCAGTCAGGGGCTAATCGGTAACGGGGAGCTGTTTTTT.

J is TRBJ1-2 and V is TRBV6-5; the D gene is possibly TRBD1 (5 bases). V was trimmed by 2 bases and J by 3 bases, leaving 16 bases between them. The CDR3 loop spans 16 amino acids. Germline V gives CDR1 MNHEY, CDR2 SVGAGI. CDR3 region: CASSYGEGEGDYGYTF. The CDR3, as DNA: TGTGCCAGCAGTTACGGCGAAGGGGAGGGCGACTATGGCTACACCTTC.

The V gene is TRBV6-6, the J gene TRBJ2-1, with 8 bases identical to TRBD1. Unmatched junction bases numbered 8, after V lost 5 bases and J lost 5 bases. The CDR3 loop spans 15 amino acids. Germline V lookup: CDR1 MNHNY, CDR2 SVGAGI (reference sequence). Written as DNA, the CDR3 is TGTGCCAGCAGTGAGTCAGGGGGCAGGAACAATGAGCAGTTCTTC. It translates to CASSESGGRNNEQFF.

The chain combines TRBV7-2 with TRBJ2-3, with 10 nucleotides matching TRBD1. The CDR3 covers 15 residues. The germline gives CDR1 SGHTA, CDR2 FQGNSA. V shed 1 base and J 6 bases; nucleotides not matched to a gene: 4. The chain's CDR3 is CASSLGGTGADTQYF. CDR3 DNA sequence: TGTGCCAGCAGCTTAGGAGGGACAGGGGCGGATACGCAGTATTTT.

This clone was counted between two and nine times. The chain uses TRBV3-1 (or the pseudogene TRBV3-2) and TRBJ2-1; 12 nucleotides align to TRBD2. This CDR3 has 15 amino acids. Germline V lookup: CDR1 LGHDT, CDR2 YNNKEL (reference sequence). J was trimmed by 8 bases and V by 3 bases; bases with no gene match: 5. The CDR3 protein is CASSHLAGGPYEQFF. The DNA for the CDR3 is TGTGCCAGCAGCCACCTAGCGGGGGGGCCCTATGAGCAGTTCTTC.

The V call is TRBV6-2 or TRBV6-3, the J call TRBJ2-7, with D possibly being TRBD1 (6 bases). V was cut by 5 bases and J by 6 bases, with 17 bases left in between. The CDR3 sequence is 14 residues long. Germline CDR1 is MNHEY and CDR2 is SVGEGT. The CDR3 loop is CASSNPGDGTEQYV. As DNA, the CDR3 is TGTGCCAGCAGTAATCCAGGGGACGGAACCGAGCAGTACGTC.

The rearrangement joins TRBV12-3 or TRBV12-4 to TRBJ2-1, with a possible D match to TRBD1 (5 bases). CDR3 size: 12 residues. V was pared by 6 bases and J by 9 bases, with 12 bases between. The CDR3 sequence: CASSGVRVEQFF. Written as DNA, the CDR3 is TGTGCCAGCAGCGGCGTCAGGGTTGAGCAGTTCTTC.

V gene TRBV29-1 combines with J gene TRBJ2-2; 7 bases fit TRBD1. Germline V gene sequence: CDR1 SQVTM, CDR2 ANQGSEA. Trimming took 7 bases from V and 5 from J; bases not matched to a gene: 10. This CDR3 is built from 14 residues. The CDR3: CSGRMDRTTGELFF. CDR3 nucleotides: TGCAGCGGAAGGATGGACAGGACTACCGGGGAGCTGTTTTTT.